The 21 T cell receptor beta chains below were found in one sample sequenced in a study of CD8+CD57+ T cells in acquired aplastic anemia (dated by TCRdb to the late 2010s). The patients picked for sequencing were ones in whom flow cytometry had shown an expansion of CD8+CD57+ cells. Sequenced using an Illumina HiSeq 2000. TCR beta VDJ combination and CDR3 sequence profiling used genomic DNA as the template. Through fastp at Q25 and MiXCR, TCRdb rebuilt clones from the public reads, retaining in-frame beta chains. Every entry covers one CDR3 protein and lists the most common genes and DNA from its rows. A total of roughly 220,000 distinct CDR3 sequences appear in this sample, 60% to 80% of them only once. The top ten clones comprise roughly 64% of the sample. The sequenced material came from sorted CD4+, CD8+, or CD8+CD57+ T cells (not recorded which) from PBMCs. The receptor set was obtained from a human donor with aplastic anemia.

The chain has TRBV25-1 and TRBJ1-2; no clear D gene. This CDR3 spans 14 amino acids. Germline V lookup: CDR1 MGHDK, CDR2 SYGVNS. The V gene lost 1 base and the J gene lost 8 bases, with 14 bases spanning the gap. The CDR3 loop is CASSEFGIQRGYTF. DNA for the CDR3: TGTGCCAGCAGTGAATTCGGTATACAACGAGGCTACACCTTC.

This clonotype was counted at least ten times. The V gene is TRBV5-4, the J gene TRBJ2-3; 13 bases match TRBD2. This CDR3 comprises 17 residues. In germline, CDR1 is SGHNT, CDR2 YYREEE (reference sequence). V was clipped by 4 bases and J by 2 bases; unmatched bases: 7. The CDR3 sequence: CASSQLAGGHLTDTQYF. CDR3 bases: TGTGCCAGCAGCCAACTAGCGGGGGGGCATCTCACAGATACGCAGTATTTT.

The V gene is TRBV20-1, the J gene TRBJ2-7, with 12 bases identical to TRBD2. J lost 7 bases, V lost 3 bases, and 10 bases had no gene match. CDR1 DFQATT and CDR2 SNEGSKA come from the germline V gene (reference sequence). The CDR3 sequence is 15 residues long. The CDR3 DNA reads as TGCAGTGCTAGGACTAGCGGGAGCTCCTCCCTGGAGCAGTACTTC. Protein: CSARTSGSSSLEQYF.

CDR3 bases: TGCAGTGCTAGGGACGTGACGGTCCAAGAGACCCAGTACTTC. Translation: CSARDVTVQETQYF. The genes are TRBV20-1 and TRBJ2-5; D is undetermined. Per the germline V gene, CDR1 is DFQATT and CDR2 is SNEGSKA (reference sequence). The CDR3 is 14 residues long. Trimming shortened V by 3 bases and J by 1 base, and 12 bases separated the two germline ends.

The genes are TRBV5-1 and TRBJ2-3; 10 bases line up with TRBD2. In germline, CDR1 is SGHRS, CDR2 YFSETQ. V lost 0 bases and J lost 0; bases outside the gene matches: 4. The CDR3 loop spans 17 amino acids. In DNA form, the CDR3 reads TGCGCCAGCAGCTTGGTAACGACTAGCGGGAGCACAGATACGCAGTATTTT. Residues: CASSLVTTSGSTDTQYF.

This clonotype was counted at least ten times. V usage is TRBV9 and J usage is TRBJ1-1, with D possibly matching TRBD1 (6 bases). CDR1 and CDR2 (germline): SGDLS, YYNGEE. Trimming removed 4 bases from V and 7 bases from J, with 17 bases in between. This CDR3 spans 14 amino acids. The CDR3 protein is CASSPPRGSSEAFF. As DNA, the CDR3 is TGTGCCAGCAGCCCCCCCAGGGGAAGTAGTGAAGCTTTCTTT. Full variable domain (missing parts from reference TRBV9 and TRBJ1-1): DSGVTQTPKHLITATGQRVTLRCSPRSGDLSVYWYQQSLDQGLQFLIQYYNGEERAKGNILERFSAQQFPDLHSELNLSSLELGDSALYFCASSPPRGSSEAFFGQGTRLTVV.

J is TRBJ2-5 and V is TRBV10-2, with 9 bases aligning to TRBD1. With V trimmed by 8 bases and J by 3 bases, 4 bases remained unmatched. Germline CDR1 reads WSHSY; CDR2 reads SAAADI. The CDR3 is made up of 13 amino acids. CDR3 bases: TGCGCCAGCTCCGGGACAGGGAAAGAGACCCAGTACTTC. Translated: CASSGTGKETQYF.

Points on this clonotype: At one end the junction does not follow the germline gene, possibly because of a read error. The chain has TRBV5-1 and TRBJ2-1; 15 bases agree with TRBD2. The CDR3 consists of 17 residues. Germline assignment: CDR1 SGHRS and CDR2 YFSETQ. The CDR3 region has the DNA TGTGCCAGCAGCACCGGACTAGCGGGGGGGTACCTCAATGAGCAGTTCTTC. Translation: CASSTGLAGGYLNEQFF.

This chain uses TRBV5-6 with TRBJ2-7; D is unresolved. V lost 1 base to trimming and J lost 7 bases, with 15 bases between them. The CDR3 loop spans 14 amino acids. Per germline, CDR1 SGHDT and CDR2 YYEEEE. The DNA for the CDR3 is TGTGCCAGCAGCTTGTGGGCGGTCGACAATGAGCAGTACTTC. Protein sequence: CASSLWAVDNEQYF.

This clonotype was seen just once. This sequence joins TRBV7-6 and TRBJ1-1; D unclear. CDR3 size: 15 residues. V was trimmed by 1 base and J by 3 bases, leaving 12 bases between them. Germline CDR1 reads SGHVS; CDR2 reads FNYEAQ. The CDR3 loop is CASSLGTADYTEAFF. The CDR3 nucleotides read TGTGCCAGCAGCTTAGGGACCGCCGATTACACTGAAGCTTTCTTT.

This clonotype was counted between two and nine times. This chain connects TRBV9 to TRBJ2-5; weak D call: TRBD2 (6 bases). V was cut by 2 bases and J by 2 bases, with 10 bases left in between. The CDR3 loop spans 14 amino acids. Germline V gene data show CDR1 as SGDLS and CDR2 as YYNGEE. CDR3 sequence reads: CASSVGGTQETQYF. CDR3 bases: TGTGCCAGCAGCGTGGGGGGAACACAAGAGACCCAGTACTTC.

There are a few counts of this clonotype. The CDR3 sequence is CASSSLYNEQFF. In DNA, the CDR3 is TGTGCCAGCAGTTCCCTCTACAATGAGCAGTTCTTC. The chain uses TRBV6-6 and TRBJ2-1; D not certain. CDR3 length equals 12 residues. Trimming removed 4 bases from V and 3 bases from J, with 4 bases in between. Germline V CDR1 and CDR2: MNHNY, SVGAGI (reference sequence).

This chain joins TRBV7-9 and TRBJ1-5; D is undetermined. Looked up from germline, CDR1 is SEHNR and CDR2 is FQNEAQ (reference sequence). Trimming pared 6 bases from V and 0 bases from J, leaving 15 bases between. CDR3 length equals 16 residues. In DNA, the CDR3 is TGTGCCAGCAGTGCGGAGTTGGCTTATAGCAATCAGCCCCAGCATTTT. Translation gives CASSAELAYSNQPQHF.

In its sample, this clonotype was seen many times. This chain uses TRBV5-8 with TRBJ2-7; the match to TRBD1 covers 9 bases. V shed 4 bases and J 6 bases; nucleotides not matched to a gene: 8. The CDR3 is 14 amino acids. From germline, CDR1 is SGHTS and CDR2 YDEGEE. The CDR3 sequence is CASSQLGQGGEQYF. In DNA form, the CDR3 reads TGTGCCAGCAGCCAACTGGGACAGGGTGGCGAGCAGTACTTC. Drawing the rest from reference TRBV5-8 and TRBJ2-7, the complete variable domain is EAGVTQSPTHLIKTRGQQATLRCSPISGHTSVYWYQQALGLGLQFLLWYDEGEERNRGNFPPRFSGRQFPNYSSELNVNALELEDSALYLCASSQLGQGGEQYFGPGTRLTVT.

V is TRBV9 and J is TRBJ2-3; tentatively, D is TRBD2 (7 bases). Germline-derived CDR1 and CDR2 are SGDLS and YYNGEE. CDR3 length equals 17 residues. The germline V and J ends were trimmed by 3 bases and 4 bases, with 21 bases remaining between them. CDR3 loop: CASSASGAMRGPDTQYF. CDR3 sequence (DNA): TGTGCCAGCAGCGCTTCGGGCGCTATGCGGGGGCCAGATACGCAGTATTTT.

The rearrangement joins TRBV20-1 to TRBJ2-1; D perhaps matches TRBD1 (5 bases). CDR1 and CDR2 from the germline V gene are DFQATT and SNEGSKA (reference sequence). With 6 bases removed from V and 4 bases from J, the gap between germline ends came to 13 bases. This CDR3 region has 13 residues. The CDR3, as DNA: TGCAGTGCCCACGACAGAGCTTACAATGAGCAGTTCTTC. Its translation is CSAHDRAYNEQFF.

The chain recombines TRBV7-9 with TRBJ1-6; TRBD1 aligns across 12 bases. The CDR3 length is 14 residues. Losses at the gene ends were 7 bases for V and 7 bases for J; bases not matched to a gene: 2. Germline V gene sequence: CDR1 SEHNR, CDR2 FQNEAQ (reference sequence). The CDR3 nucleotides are TGTGCCAGCAAGGGACAGGGGGCCAATTCACCCCTCCACTTT. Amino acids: CASKGQGANSPLHF.

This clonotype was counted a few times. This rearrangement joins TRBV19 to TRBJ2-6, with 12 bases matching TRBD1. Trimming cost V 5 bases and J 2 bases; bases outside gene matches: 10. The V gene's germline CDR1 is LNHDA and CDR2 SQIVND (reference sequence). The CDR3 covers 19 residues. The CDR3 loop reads CASSFRDRGLGAGANVLTF. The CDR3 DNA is TGTGCCAGTAGTTTCCGGGACAGGGGGCTTGGCGCTGGGGCCAACGTCCTGACTTTC.

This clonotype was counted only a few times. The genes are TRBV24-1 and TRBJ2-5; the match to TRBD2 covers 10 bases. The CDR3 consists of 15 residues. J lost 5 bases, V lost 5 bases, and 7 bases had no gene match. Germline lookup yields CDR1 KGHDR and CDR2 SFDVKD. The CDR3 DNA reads TGTGCCACCAGTGGCCTAGCGGGAGTTCACGAGACCCAGTACTTC. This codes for CATSGLAGVHETQYF.

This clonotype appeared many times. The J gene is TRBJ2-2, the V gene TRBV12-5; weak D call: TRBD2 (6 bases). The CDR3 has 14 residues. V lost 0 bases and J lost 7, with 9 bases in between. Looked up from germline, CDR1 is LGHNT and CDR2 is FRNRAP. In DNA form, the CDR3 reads TGTGCTAGTGGTTTGGTGGAGGGCGGCGGGGAGCTGTTTTTT. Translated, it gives CASGLVEGGGELFF.

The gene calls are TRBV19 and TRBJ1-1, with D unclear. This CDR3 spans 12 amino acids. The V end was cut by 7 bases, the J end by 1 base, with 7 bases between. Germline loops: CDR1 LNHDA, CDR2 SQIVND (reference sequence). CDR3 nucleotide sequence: TGTGCCAGTACTGAGGGGAACACTGAAGCTTTCTTT. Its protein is CASTEGNTEAFF.